The 17 T cell receptor beta chains listed next were all sequenced from one sample in a study of CD8+CD57+ T cells in acquired aplastic anemia. Template material for TCR beta VDJ and CDR3 profiling consisted of genomic DNA. TCRdb processed the reads anew with MiXCR; each CDR3 protein has one entry. The table includes about 160,000 distinct CDR3 sequences, less than 50% detected once. CD8+CD57+ cell expansion, shown by flow cytometry, had occurred in the patients selected for sequencing. Sequenced sample: sorted CD4+, CD8+, or CD8+CD57+ T cells (not recorded which) from PBMCs. These receptors were collected from a human donor with aplastic anemia.

V usage is TRBV2 and J usage is TRBJ2-1; 9 bases align to TRBD1. The CDR3 runs 13 residues. Germline CDR1 is SNHLY and CDR2 is FYNNEI. After removal of 11 bases from V and 2 bases from J, the junction contained 4 bases not matched to a gene. CDR3 nucleotide sequence: TGTGCCGGGGGACAGGGACCCTACAATGAGCAGTTCTTC. Translated, it gives CAGGQGPYNEQFF.

V usage is TRBV20-1 and J usage is TRBJ1-5, with 9 bases fitting TRBD1. Germline CDR1 is DFQATT and CDR2 is SNEGSKA (reference sequence). This CDR3 region has 13 residues. The trim removed 4 bases at V and 5 bases at J, leaving 3 bases unmatched. The CDR3 loop is CSANDRGDQPQHF. CDR3 DNA: TGCAGTGCTAATGACAGGGGGGATCAGCCCCAGCATTTT.

This clonotype was seen repeatedly, ten times or more. The chain is built from TRBV19 and TRBJ1-1; TRBD1 agrees at 10 bases. Germline V gene sequence: CDR1 LNHDA, CDR2 SQIVND (reference sequence). The J segment lost 1 base and the V segment lost 6 bases, leaving 11 bases of the junction unmatched. The CDR3 spans 17 residues. DNA for the CDR3: TGTGCCAGTAGAAACCGGGACAGGGGCCACCGGAACACTGAAGCTTTCTTT. This encodes CASRNRDRGHRNTEAFF.

The table lists this clonotype with many counts. V gene TRBV7-6 combines with J gene TRBJ1-1; D is ambiguous. The length of the CDR3 is 13 residues. Germline V gives CDR1 SGHVS, CDR2 FNYEAQ. V was clipped by 3 bases and J by 0 bases, with 5 bases between them. The CDR3 DNA sequence: TGTGCCAGCAGCTTGATTATGAACACTGAAGCTTTCTTT. Translating it yields CASSLIMNTEAFF.

The rearrangement joins TRBV19 to TRBJ1-1; D perhaps matches TRBD1 (6 bases). CDR3 length: 14 residues. V dropped 7 bases and J dropped 5 bases, with 17 bases sitting between them. The V gene's germline CDR1 is LNHDA and CDR2 SQIVND (reference sequence). CDR3 protein: CASKEAGAETEAFF. The CDR3 DNA reads TGTGCCAGTAAGGAGGCAGGGGCGGAAACTGAAGCTTTCTTT.

The chain combines TRBV7-2 with TRBJ2-5; TRBD1 matches at 8 bases. The CDR3 length is 14 residues. CDR1 is SGHTA, CDR2 FQGNSA, per germline. V lost 3 bases to trimming and J lost 5 bases; unmatched junction nucleotides: 5. CDR3 sequence: CASSFGQGEETQYF. CDR3 nucleotide sequence: TGTGCCAGCAGCTTCGGACAGGGTGAGGAGACCCAGTACTTC.

This clonotype was counted only a few times. V gene TRBV7-9 combines with J gene TRBJ1-6, with a possible D match to TRBD1 (5 bases). The CDR3 is made up of 13 amino acids. Per germline, CDR1 SEHNR and CDR2 FQNEAQ (reference sequence). V was trimmed by 5 bases and J by 16 bases, leaving 18 bases between them. The CDR3 sequence is CASSLPPGDRLHF. The CDR3 DNA reads TGTGCCAGCAGCCTCCCCCCGGGGGACCGTCTCCACTTT.

The table lists this clonotype with many counts. V gene TRBV6-2 or TRBV6-3 combines with J gene TRBJ2-1, with TRBD1 as a possible D gene (6 bases). CDR3 length: 13 amino acids. The V and J ends lost 6 bases and 1 base respectively, with 7 bases between them. The germline CDR1 and CDR2 sequences are MNHEY and SVGEGT. CDR3 residues: CASSGQSYNEQFF. The CDR3 DNA reads as TGTGCCAGCAGCGGACAGTCCTACAATGAGCAGTTCTTC.

This clonotype appeared many times. V gene TRBV9 combines with J gene TRBJ2-7; 8 positions agree with TRBD2. The CDR3 spans 14 residues. Germline V gene lookup returns CDR1 SGDLS and CDR2 YYNGEE. With V trimmed by 3 bases and J by 6 bases, 8 bases remained unmatched. CDR3 nucleotides: TGTGCCAGCAGCGGTCGGGGGGCGGGAGGCGAGCAGTACTTC. It yields the protein CASSGRGAGGEQYF.

This clonotype was counted ten times or more. CDR3 region: CASRAGENEKLFF. The CDR3 DNA reads TGTGCCAGCAGGGCAGGGGAAAATGAAAAACTGTTTTTT. The V gene is TRBV7-2, the J gene TRBJ1-4; perhaps TRBD1 as D (6 bases). The CDR3 extends over 13 amino acids. CDR1 and CDR2 from the germline V gene are SGHTA and FQGNSA. Trimming cost V 6 bases and J 5 bases, with 10 bases left between them.

The chain uses TRBV2 and TRBJ2-7; 8 bases map to TRBD2. Germline assignment: CDR1 SNHLY and CDR2 FYNNEI. J gave up 1 base and V 5 bases, and 10 bases lay outside the gene matches. There are 16 residues in the CDR3. In DNA, the CDR3 is TGTGCCAGCAGTTACCCCACTAGCGGACCATCCTACGAGCAGTACTTC. It codes for CASSYPTSGPSYEQYF.

This clonotype was observed a handful of times. V is TRBV7-2 and J is TRBJ1-4; D remains ambiguous. Germline CDR1 SGHTA, CDR2 FQGNSA. Trimming left V 5 bases short and J 5 bases short, with 12 bases between. The CDR3 has 14 amino acids. CDR3 sequence (DNA): TGTGCCAGCAGCGTACCGGGCCCAAATGAAAAACTGTTTTTT. It is translated as CASSVPGPNEKLFF.

To note about this clonotype: A read error is possible here, since a much larger clone lies one base away. V is TRBV19 and J is TRBJ2-1; 14 positions match TRBD2. Germline-derived CDR1 and CDR2 are LNHDA and SQIVND (reference sequence). CDR3 size: 19 residues. This CDR3 reads CASSATPWGLAGVGYEQLF. In DNA, the CDR3 is TGTGCCAGTAGTGCCACCCCTTGGGGACTAGCGGGAGTGGGGTATGAGCAGCTCTTC. Variable domain in full (rest from reference TRBV19 and TRBJ2-1): DGGITQSPKYLFRKEGQNVTLSCEQNLNHDAMYWYRQDPGQGLRLIYYSQIVNDFQKGDIAEGYSVSREKKESFPLTVTSAQKNPTAFYLCASSATPWGLAGVGYEQLFGPGTRLTVL.

The table lists this clonotype with many counts. The chain is built from TRBV5-6 and TRBJ2-7; 7 bases agree with TRBD1. Per the germline V gene, CDR1 is SGHDT and CDR2 is YYEEEE. This CDR3 comprises 14 residues. J gave up 3 bases and V 3 bases, and 6 bases lay outside the gene matches. CDR3 coding DNA: TGTGCCAGCAGCTCTGCCGGGACAGACTACGAGCAGTACTTC. Amino acids: CASSSAGTDYEQYF.

In its sample, this clonotype was seen a few times. J is TRBJ2-3 and V is TRBV25-1; 10 bases agree with TRBD2. The CDR3 is made up of 15 amino acids. The germline V gene has CDR1 MGHDK and CDR2 SYGVNS. Losses at the gene ends were 5 bases for V and 0 bases for J; bases not matched to a gene: 2. This chain's CDR3 is CASSLAGGSTDTQYF. The CDR3, as DNA: TGTGCCAGCAGTTTAGCGGGGGGAAGCACAGATACGCAGTATTTT.

This clonotype was seen at least ten times. This chain uses TRBV2 with TRBJ1-1, with D maybe TRBD1 (5 bases). V was clipped by 3 bases and J by 0 bases, with 14 bases between them. Germline CDR1 and CDR2: SNHLY and FYNNEI. CDR3 length: 16 residues. The CDR3 DNA is TGTGCCAGCAGTGATTGGGGGGACTCCATGAACACTGAAGCTTTCTTT. It is translated as CASSDWGDSMNTEAFF. The full variable domain, its missing parts supplied by reference TRBV2 and TRBJ1-1, is EPEVTQTPSHQVTQMGQEVILRCVPISNHLYFYWYRQILGQKVEFLVSFYNNEISEKSEIFDDQFSVERPDGSNFTLKIRSTKLEDSAMYFCASSDWGDSMNTEAFFGQGTRLTVV.

As concerns this clonotype: It may be a read error: a sequence one base away is much more abundant. V and J are TRBV11-1 and TRBJ2-1; TRBD1 matches 9 bases. The CDR3 extends over 19 amino acids. The V gene end was trimmed by 5 bases and the J gene end by 7 bases; junction bases not matched to a gene: 21. Germline-derived CDR1 and CDR2 are SGHAT and FQDESV (reference sequence). In nucleotides, the CDR3 is TGTGCCAGCAGCGTTAGGGACAGGGCCCAGGGACGAATGTGGAATGAGCAGTTCTTC. It codes for CASSVRDRAQGRMWNEQFF.